The 21 T cell receptor beta chains in this list originate from one sample, sequenced in a study of cytotoxic CD8 clonotypes in ibrutinib-treated CLL. Clones were sequenced by immunoSEQ multiplex PCR, and TCRdb holds only the in-frame ones, with some missing. In the table there are 50,000 or so clones, about 57% of which are singletons. The sample here was PBMCs, taken after 24 months of ibrutinib treatment. All receptors come from a human donor with chronic lymphocytic leukemia.

This clone occurred a few times. The chain employs TRBV10-1 and TRBJ1-1, with D unresolved. Trimming cost V 6 bases and J 5 bases, with 16 bases left between them. The CDR3 runs to 14 residues. Germline CDR1 is WNHNN and CDR2 is SYGVQD (reference sequence). The CDR3 sequence is CASSDKGLGTEAFF. The CDR3 DNA reads TGCGCCAGCAGCGACAAGGGCCTGGGGACTGAAGCTTTCTTT.

This clone was seen only once. The chain joins TRBV5-1 to TRBJ2-7, with 7 bases aligning to TRBD2. Germline values: CDR1 SGHRS, CDR2 YFSETQ. J gave up 6 bases and V 0 bases, and 9 bases lay outside the gene matches. This CDR3 contains 15 residues. Here the CDR3 reads CASSLEVIGGGEQYF. The CDR3 bases are TGCGCCAGCAGCTTGGAGGTGATTGGCGGGGGCGAGCAGTACTTC.

This rearrangement joins TRBV21-1 to TRBJ1-2. TRBV21-1 is a listed pseudogene. The CDR3 sequence is 14 residues long. CDR3 in DNA: TGTGCCAGCAGCAAAGGGGCGAGGGGATGCGGCTACACCTTC. It is translated as CASSKGARGCGYTF.

J is TRBJ2-1 and V is TRBV2; 13 bases fit TRBD2. Germline V gives CDR1 SNHLY, CDR2 FYNNEI. Trimming at V came to 10 bases and at J to 4 bases, leaving 4 bases not matched to a gene. This CDR3 has 14 amino acids. This chain's CDR3 is CATTGLAGYNEQFF. The CDR3 nucleotides read TGTGCCACTACGGGACTAGCGGGGTACAATGAGCAGTTCTTC.

This clone was detected a few times. This sequence joins TRBV9 and TRBJ1-2, with a possible D match to TRBD1 (5 bases). The germline V and J ends were trimmed by 2 bases and 7 bases, with 12 bases remaining between them. Germline V lookup: CDR1 SGDLS, CDR2 YYNGEE. There are 13 residues in the CDR3. This CDR3 is CASSVLGEGGYTF. For the CDR3, the DNA is TGTGCCAGCAGCGTTTTAGGGGAAGGTGGCTACACCTTC.

This rearrangement joins TRBV7-9 to TRBJ1-3; D is possibly TRBD1 (5 bases). Deletions cut 1 base from V and 2 bases from J, with 6 bases between. The CDR3 totals 14 residues. The germline V gene has CDR1 SEHNR and CDR2 FQNEAQ (reference sequence). DNA of the CDR3: TGTGCCAGCAGCTTAGGCAGGGCTGGAAACACCATATATTTT. Translating gives CASSLGRAGNTIYF.

This clone was counted between two and nine times. The genes are TRBV10-1 and TRBJ2-7; 8 bases fit TRBD1. V was clipped by 2 bases and J by 8 bases; unmatched bases: 5. Germline-derived CDR1 and CDR2 are WNHNN and SYGVQD (reference sequence). CDR3 length: 13 residues. The CDR3 DNA reads as TGCGCCAGCAGTGAGGTCAGGGGGCAGAAGCAGTACTTC. Its protein is CASSEVRGQKQYF.

The rearrangement uses TRBV5-1 and TRBJ2-3, with TRBD1 matching 8 bases. V gave up 3 bases and J gave up 3 bases; unmatched junction bases: 6. The CDR3 covers 15 residues. Germline loops: CDR1 SGHRS, CDR2 YFSETQ. This CDR3 reads CASSSQGARTDTQYF. CDR3 bases: TGCGCCAGCAGCTCCCAGGGGGCTCGGACAGATACGCAGTATTTT.

Only a few counts were recorded for this clone. This chain connects TRBV5-1 to TRBJ1-5; a weak D match, TRBD1 (6 bases). The CDR3 has 15 amino acids. The V gene's germline CDR1 is SGHRS and CDR2 YFSETQ. V dropped 4 bases and J dropped 0 bases, with 11 bases sitting between them. The DNA of the CDR3 is TGCGCCAGCAGCACGACAGGACTTAGCAATCAGCCCCAGCATTTT. This codes for CASSTTGLSNQPQHF.

This chain joins TRBV7-6 and TRBJ1-5; D call uncertain. This CDR3 has 13 residues. Looked up from germline, CDR1 is SGHVS and CDR2 is FNYEAQ. V lost 2 bases, J lost 4 bases, and 6 bases lay in between. CDR3 DNA sequence: TGTGCCAGCAGCTTATCCCTAAATCAGCCCCAGCATTTT. Translation gives CASSLSLNQPQHF.

This clone was recorded once. The gene calls are TRBV6-5 and TRBJ2-1; D remains ambiguous. Trimming removed 0 bases from V and 8 bases from J, with 14 bases in between. The CDR3 runs to 15 residues. CDR1 is MNHEY and CDR2 is SVGAGI in the germline V gene. CDR3 amino acids: CASSYSSGPWDEQFF. DNA for the CDR3: TGTGCCAGCAGTTACTCTTCTGGCCCCTGGGATGAGCAGTTCTTC.

The chain is built from TRBV12-5 and TRBJ2-3; TRBD1 aligns across 8 bases. Germline V CDR1 and CDR2: LGHNT, FRNRAP. This CDR3 region has 17 residues. J lost 6 bases, V lost 4 bases, and 15 bases had no gene match. The CDR3 bases are TGTGCTAGTGGTTCCCTTCTCGGGACAGGAATGCGGGATACGCAGTATTTT. Translating it yields CASGSLLGTGMRDTQYF.

The chain links TRBV11-2 to TRBJ2-5; 8 bases fit TRBD1. The V and J ends lost 5 bases and 0 bases, in that order; junction bases with no gene match: 5. This CDR3 has 15 amino acids. Germline V CDR1 and CDR2: SGHAT, FQNNGV. In DNA form, the CDR3 reads TGTGCCAGCAGCCCAGGGGGCGTGTACCAAGAGACCCAGTACTTC. It specifies CASSPGGVYQETQYF.

Comment on this clone: With only one base between it and a far larger clone, this is likely a read error. The chain couples TRBV10-2 to TRBJ1-2; TRBD1 might be the D (5 bases). The CDR3 is made up of 13 amino acids. Germline V CDR1 and CDR2: WSHSY, SAAADI. The CDR3 sequence: CAGSVNFRDGYTF. The CDR3, as DNA: TGCGCCGGCAGTGTGAACTTCAGGGACGGCTACACCTTC.

This clone was counted a few times. This chain connects TRBV19 to TRBJ1-2; weak D call: TRBD1 (5 bases). The V gene's germline CDR1 is LNHDA and CDR2 SQIVND (reference sequence). Trimming left V 5 bases short and J 0 bases short, with 13 bases between. The CDR3 runs 15 residues. The CDR3 DNA follows: TGTGCCAGTAGTGCCTCAGGGAATGCTAACTATGGCTACACCTTC. This sequence encodes CASSASGNANYGYTF.

V usage is TRBV19 and J usage is TRBJ1-5, with TRBD1 identical over 7 bases. After removal of 5 bases from V and 2 bases from J, the junction contained 18 bases not matched to a gene. Germline CDR1 reads LNHDA; CDR2 reads SQIVND (reference sequence). The CDR3 is 19 amino acids. DNA for the CDR3: TGTGCCAGTAGTGCCTTTCTGCCGACAGGGAAGAGGGGCAATCAGCCCCAGCATTTT. Amino acids: CASSAFLPTGKRGNQPQHF.

In this sample, this clone turned up once. This chain connects TRBV27 to TRBJ1-4; the D gene is possibly TRBD1 (5 bases). The CDR3 sequence is 12 residues long. V dropped 5 bases and J dropped 13 bases, with 14 bases sitting between them. Germline V gene lookup returns CDR1 MNHEY and CDR2 SMNVEV (reference sequence). Here the CDR3 reads CASSPARDVLFF. The DNA of the CDR3 is TGTGCCAGCAGTCCGGCCCGGGACGTACTGTTTTTT. Complete variable domain (other parts from reference TRBV27 and TRBJ1-4): EAQVTQNPRYLITVTGKKLTVTCSQNMNHEYMSWYRQDPGLGLRQIYYSMNVEVTDKGDVPEGYKVSRKEKRNFPLILESPSPNQTSLYFCASSPARDVLFFGSGTQLSVL.

This rearrangement joins TRBV29-1 to TRBJ2-5; 7 positions match TRBD1. This CDR3 spans 13 amino acids. Losses at the gene ends were 5 bases for V and 4 bases for J; bases not matched to a gene: 7. The germline V gene has CDR1 SQVTM and CDR2 ANQGSEA. This chain's CDR3 is CSVLRQGRETQYF. The CDR3 nucleotides are TGCAGCGTTTTGAGACAGGGTCGAGAGACCCAGTACTTC. Based on the CDR3 plus reference TRBV29-1 and TRBJ2-5, the full variable domain is SAVISQKPSRDICQRGTSLTIQCQVDSQVTMMFWYRQQPGQSLTLIATANQGSEATYESGFVIDKFPISRPNLTFSTLTVSNMSPEDSSIYLCSVLRQGRETQYFGPGTRLLVL.

The chain carries TRBV7-9 and TRBJ2-7; D call uncertain. CDR3 length equals 9 residues. CDR1 and CDR2 from the germline V gene are SEHNR and FQNEAQ (reference sequence). Trimming removed 8 bases from V and 6 bases from J, with 5 bases in between. CDR3: CASWTEQYF. In DNA, the CDR3 is TGTGCCAGCTGGACCGAGCAGTACTTC.

This clone appeared a few times. The chain uses TRBV5-6 and TRBJ1-3; D remains ambiguous. V lost 0 bases, J lost 0 bases, and 7 bases lay in between. This CDR3 spans 15 amino acids. Per germline, CDR1 SGHDT and CDR2 YYEEEE. CDR3: CASSLGARSGNTIYF. CDR3 DNA: TGTGCCAGCAGCTTGGGGGCCCGCTCTGGAAACACCATATATTTT.

This clone was seen only once. V usage is TRBV6-5 and J usage is TRBJ1-5; TRBD1 matches at 8 bases. The germline V gene encodes CDR1 MNHEY and CDR2 SVGAGI. V trimming: 5 bases; J trimming: 4 bases; junction bases outside the gene matches: 7. The CDR3 runs 15 residues. CDR3 bases: TGTGCCAGCAGTCCTGGACAGGGACCAAATCAGCCCCAGCATTTT. Translated: CASSPGQGPNQPQHF.